This T cell receptor (beta chain) derives from a study of T-cell reconstitution after alpha-beta-depleted transplantation in children. This CDR3 has 14 residues. The V end lost 4 bases, the J end lost 4 bases, and 14 bases lay between the germline ends. Germline assignment: CDR1 SGHRS and CDR2 YFSETQ. Unique molecular identifiers were incorporated during preparation of the TCRbeta library. In TCRdb, the PCR reads were re-called with MiXCR into one record per CDR3 protein. The sample carries around 600,000 distinct CDR3 sequences, about 23% recorded once. This clonotype occurred a few times. The material was PBMCs, mostly from graft donor cells, obtained 360 days after TCRalphabeta/CD19-depleted stem cell transplant. This chain joins TRBV5-1 and TRBJ1-1; possibly TRBD1 for D (5 bases). The sequence came from a boy under three years old who had a stem cell transplant for acute myeloid leukemia, so the T cells may come from the graft donor. CDR3 sequence (DNA): TGCGCCAGCAGCCTCGGGACGGAGAGCACTGAAGCTTTCTTT. It yields the protein CASSLGTESTEAFF.